This TCR beta chain stems from a study of read filtering for tumor transcriptome and immune sequencing. The germline V and J ends were trimmed by 4 bases and 5 bases, with 20 bases remaining between them. CDR3 size: 16 residues. Germline V gene sequence: CDR1 SGHTA, CDR2 FQGNSA. This clonotype was seen more than once but under ten times. The antigen is undetermined. Molecular barcoded adaptors covering alpha/delta and beta/gamma chains were used on approximately 400 ng RNA. TCRdb redid the calling of the reads with MiXCR, one entry per CDR3 protein. Of 100,000 to 150,000 distinct CDR3 sequences in the sample, over 10% are singletons; the top ten hold approximately 8%. Study conclusions and caveats: IR-seq captured clonotypes deeper and more reliably than RNA-seq.

The chain recombines TRBV7-2 with TRBJ1-1; D perhaps matches TRBD1 (5 bases). The sample comprised a population of CD138-negative cells sorted from bone marrow. The receptor's source is a donor at least 40 years old with multiple myeloma. CDR3 coding DNA: TGTGCCAGCAGCTCGCAGCGGGACCGATTAGGAACTGAAGCTTTCTTT. It translates to CASSSQRDRLGTEAFF.